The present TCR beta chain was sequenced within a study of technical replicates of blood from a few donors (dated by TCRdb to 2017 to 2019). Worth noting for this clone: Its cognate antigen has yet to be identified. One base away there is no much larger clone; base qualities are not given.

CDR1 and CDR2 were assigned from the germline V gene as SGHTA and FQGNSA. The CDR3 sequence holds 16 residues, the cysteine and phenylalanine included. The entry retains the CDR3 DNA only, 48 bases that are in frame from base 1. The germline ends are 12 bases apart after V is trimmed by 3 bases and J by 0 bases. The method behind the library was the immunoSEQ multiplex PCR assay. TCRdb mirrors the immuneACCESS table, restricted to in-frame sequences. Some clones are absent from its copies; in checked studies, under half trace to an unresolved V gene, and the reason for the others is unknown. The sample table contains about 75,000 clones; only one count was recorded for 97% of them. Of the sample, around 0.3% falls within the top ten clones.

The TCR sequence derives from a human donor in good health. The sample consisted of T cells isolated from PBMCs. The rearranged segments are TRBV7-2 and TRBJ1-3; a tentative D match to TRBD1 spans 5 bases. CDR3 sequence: CASSFGALISGNTIYF. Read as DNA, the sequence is TGTGCCAGCAGCTTTGGGGCCCTAATCTCTGGAAACACCATATATTTT.